This TCR beta chain originates from a study of T cell repertoires in cytomegalovirus infection. Turning to the study itself: Well-studied HLA-B-restricted CMV epitopes were used in the study alongside recently identified HLA-C-restricted ones. Both CMV infection and a matching HLA type were indicated by public TCR beta signatures.

Findings and caveats of the study: HLA-C-restricted TCR beta clonotypes specific for CMV led the ex vivo response. Identification of carriers of CMV plus the relevant HLA was achieved through cumulative public TCR beta family frequency.

This clonotype has just one count. What it binds is not known. J gave up 3 bases and V 5 bases, and 7 bases lay outside the gene matches. There are 15 residues in the CDR3. In germline, CDR1 is SGHVT, CDR2 SQSDAQ. MiXCR, applied by TCRdb to the reads, yields one record per CDR3 protein. The sample lists approximately 76,000 distinct CDR3 sequences; roughly 40% were seen once. The clonotype was recovered from a human donor in good health (CMV status not recorded). Some clones in this sample may be carry-over from other donors' samples. The sequencing used CD8+ T cells from cultured PBMCs, collected from culture after CMV antigen stimulation. The chain couples TRBV7-4 to TRBJ1-2, with 9 bases identical to TRBD1. The CDR3 DNA is TGTGCCAGCAGCCTACACAGGGGGCAGGACTATGGCTACACCTTC. Translated: CASSLHRGQDYGYTF.